This TCR beta chain was observed in a study of cytomegalovirus exposure and HLA in healthy donors (TCRdb year 2017). Regarding the research as a whole: According to an earlier analysis of around 600 of the donors, about 179 million T cells yielded some 110 million unique TCR beta sequences and roughly 280 Gb of sequence data. An early release that covered several hundred HLA-typed donors contained approximately 300 gigabases of sequencing data and around 80 million unique TCR sequences. The genetic ancestry cluster associated with self-reported Caucasian donors included 70% to 85% of the 398 genotyped donors. The study was designed to test whether signatures of past pathogen exposure could be identified by cataloging public T cell receptors. The T cell repertoires of several hundred subjects were profiled by immunosequencing and related to cytomegalovirus serostatus. A separate validation cohort of roughly 120 different subjects was used in addition to the roughly 700-subject first cohort. High-throughput TCR immunosequencing, statistical association of individual TCRs with disease status, and machine learning were combined to predict cytomegalovirus infection status. A later analysis re-examined previously published TCR beta repertoires from just over 650 donors and added high-resolution HLA genotyping to investigate patterns of TCR occurrence. Rather than drawing on any new phenotypic data, the later analysis identified candidate immune exposures from TCR beta sequences and the way those sequences occurred across donors. To decide whether each TCR beta V gene segment behaved as functional or pseudogenic, an earlier analysis of some 600 of the donors relied on high-throughput TCR beta sequencing. Donor age, sex, ethnicity and CMV serostatus were compiled together with the repertoire data. In a later genetic analysis, genome-wide SNP genotypes for about three fifths of the roughly 670 donors were used, and that subset was treated as a discovery cohort. Every discovery cohort repertoire had been produced on one sequencing platform. HLA typing covered class I and class II loci at four-digit resolution. Typing coverage differed by locus: A, B, C, DRB1 and DQB1 were typed in about 620-640 donors, DQA1 in 500 to 550, DPA1 in some 600, and DPB1 in around 440. A handful of DR-DQ haplotypes were handled as single units for association and clustering because linkage in the cohort was strong. Among some 410 genotyped donors of the cohort, an average of about 240,000 unique TCR beta nucleotide sequences were sequenced per donor, roughly 18% of them non-productive. On the study overall, not on this receptor specifically: A total of fewer than 200 TCR beta chains were listed by the study as associated with cytomegalovirus. Correlated functional status among segregating V segments might reflect linkage disequilibrium, but an unknown experimental factor could not be ruled out. Immune exposure information for the cohort was limited to CMV serostatus. In vitro tests confirmed that three of the cytomegalovirus-associated TCR beta chains recognize cytomegalovirus antigens. The sequencing pipeline was judged likely to have produced a cluster of highly shared sequence variants as a technical artifact. In a later analysis, around 17,000 TCR beta sequences were associated with specific HLA alleles at a false discovery rate of 0.05. Only TCR beta chains were sequenced in this cohort, and the absence of alpha or paired-chain data limited detectable features. Because counts were too low, seventeen rarely observed V segments, including chromosome 9 orphons, were excluded from the earlier analysis of some 540 of the donors. In a later analysis, HLA-associated TCR beta chains were found to be more clonally expanded and to have lower generation probabilities than equally common non-associated chains. According to a later analysis, most CMV-associated TCR beta chains appeared to be HLA-restricted, and the HLA associations seemed to be driven largely by CMV exposure. Some IMGT-functional V segments, including TRBV6-2 and TRBV6-3, could not be distinguished by the 87-base-pair reads and were therefore excluded. A later analysis found that TCR association rates varied across HLA loci, with DRB1 alleles showing the most associated TCRs and HLA-C alleles the fewest. A further reported finding was that TCR beta sequences accurately predicted the HLA-A and HLA-B alleles for most subjects in the first cohort. In a later genetic analysis, a missense DCLRE1C variant was associated with V-gene and J-gene trimming of TCR beta chains, and the association was replicated in an independent cohort. In an earlier analysis of approximately 590 of the donors, most TCR beta V segments appeared in productive rearrangements about 87% or about 30% of the time, broadly matching IMGT annotations. Roughly uniform sequencing depth across donors was assumed in presence/absence analyses, although this assumption may not hold. The authors suggested that the approach could potentially be extended to other disease states and immunological phenotypes. When HLA alleles, especially DR and DQ, strongly co-occurred, TCR associations were difficult to assign to individual alleles. Cytomegalovirus status was reported to be diagnosed by the classifier with high specificity and sensitivity in both the original and validation cohorts. Because some donors lacked HLA typing at each locus, the association tests relied only on the typed subset. According to a later analysis, parvovirus B19, influenza, CMV and Epstein-Barr virus appeared linked to several top co-occurrence clusters. A later genetic analysis reported fewer N-insertions in productive TCRs among donors in an Asian-associated ancestry cluster than the roughly 700-donor mean. Most TCR sequences were seen in very few donors, while some public TCRs were found in many individuals.

Details on this clone: Its antigen is still unknown. Within one base of it there is no much larger clone, and no base qualities were kept.

CDR1 and CDR2, looked up from the germline V gene, are SNHLY and FYNNEI. Including the terminal cysteine and phenylalanine, the CDR3 comprises 14 residues. CDR3 DNA is the only sequence kept; it has 42 bases, read in frame from the first base. Trimming removed 4 bases from V and 1 base from J, leaving 10 bases between the germline ends. In total, just over 650 healthy bone marrow donors made up the cohort. At the time of sampling, every cohort member was nominally healthy, though immune exposures that went unrecorded were likely present. The donor was CMV seronegative and belonged to the group of around 350 seronegative cohort members. A peripheral blood sample was provided by each donor, and peripheral blood mononuclear cells were used for TCR beta sequencing. The Qiagen DNeasy Blood Extraction Kit was used to extract genomic DNA from the blood cell samples. Libraries were constructed by the immunoSEQ multiplex PCR assay. For the multiplex PCR, a mixture combining 60 forward primers for TCR Vbeta segments and 13 reverse primers for TCR Jbeta segments was used. The CDR3 region of rearranged TCR beta genes was amplified from genomic DNA with a multiplex PCR assay. The amplified TCR beta libraries were sequenced on the Illumina HiSeq System as 87-base-pair reads. The study's processing was this. A later analysis tallied roughly 80 million unique TCR beta chains across the 650 to 750 repertoires, and about 12 million of those chains were shared by two or more donors. A nearest-neighbor algorithm error-corrected the raw reads and collapsed the reads into unique sequences, merging closely related sequences to remove PCR and sequencing errors. V, D and J gene segments were assigned by aligning CDR3 sequences to IMGT reference sequences. Each retained sequence needed at least a six-nucleotide match to both a V gene segment and a J gene segment. Rearrangements were classified as productive when the CDR3 lacked stop codons and remained in frame with V and J, and all other rearrangements were classified as non-productive. Following IMGT convention, CDR3 was defined as the stretch from the second conserved V-encoded cysteine up to the conserved J-encoded phenylalanine. Sequences without an unambiguous match to a single V gene segment were excluded from the earlier analysis of several hundred of the donors. In an earlier analysis of about 590 of the donors, a V segment was called functional when productive rearrangements were above 56.7%, and segregating when the standard deviation between donors exceeded 5%. A statistical classification framework was built for diagnosing cytomegalovirus status from the catalog of TCR beta chain sequences. V and J gene assignment, in a later analysis, came from comparing TCR nucleotide sequences with IMGT/GENE-DB human TR gene sequences. In a later analysis, CDR3 sequences and most-parsimonious VDJ recombination scenarios were assigned using the TCRdist pipeline. In a later analysis, each TCR beta chain was defined by its CDR3 amino acid sequence together with its V-gene family, and reads without a unique V-gene family were excluded. As a way to deal with suspected cross-contamination and a sequencing artifact, a later analysis dropped 592 nucleotide sequences that were highly shared and had low generation probability. A later analysis calculated a clonal expansion index for each public chain from normalized within-repertoire ranks of inferred template counts. In a later analysis, generation probabilities were computed using a VDJ recombination model fitted to out-of-frame rearrangements, and the results were checked against IGoR. In a later analysis, TCR-TCR, TCR-HLA and TCR-CMV co-occurrence was scored with hypergeometric tests, and a repertoire-size bias correction was applied to TCR pairs. False discovery rates were estimated in a later analysis by permuting HLA or CMV assignments 20 times. In a later analysis, co-occurring TCRs were grouped using DBSCAN, and TCRdist sequence similarity was added for clustering within HLA-allele-positive subsets. For co-occurrence clustering, repertoires with fewer than 30,000 or more than 120,000 public chains were excluded, along with four or five repertoires with anomalous nucleotide sharing. TCRdb's version of the immuneACCESS table is confined to in-frame rearrangements and falls short of the full clone set. An unresolved V gene accounts for under half of the shortfall where checked; the remainder is of unknown origin. D and trimming come from the DNA, and the V and J calls and clone size come from that table. For this sample the table gives fewer than 250,000 clones, of which around 80% were detected only once. The ten largest clones capture less than 1.1% of the sample.

The specimen sequenced was PBMCs. The chain is encoded by TRBV2 joined to TRBJ1-1; D gene: possibly TRBD1, on 6 matching bases. The clonotype was recovered from a woman between 35 and 50 years old in good health and CMV-seronegative. The sequence in DNA is TGTGCCAGCAGTGTAGTAGGGGGGAACACTGAAGCTTTCTTT. The translation is CASSVVGGNTEAFF. The reference TRBV2 and TRBJ1-1 proteins fill in what lies around the CDR3, so the full variable domain reads EPEVTQTPSHQVTQMGQEVILRCVPISNHLYFYWYRQILGQKVEFLVSFYNNEISEKSEIFDDQFSVERPDGSNFTLKIRSTKLEDSAMYFCASSVVGGNTEAFFGQGTRLTVV.